Listed below are T cell receptor beta chains from one sample, sequenced in a study of blood T cell repertoires in COVID-19. TCRdb's table, derived via immunoSEQ multiplex PCR, lists solely in-frame clones and lacks some. The sample consists of 200,000 to 250,000 clones, 70% to 90% of them appearing once. Sequencing used PBMCs or T cells enriched from blood (not recorded which). The origin of the receptors is a man aged 35-49 years who had recovered from COVID-19. The CDR3 runs from the conserved cysteine through the conserved F or W. The D gene is left open where the match is weak. Only part of the rows carry a size: once, few, many, or a class if the clone is expanded.

j_call: TRBJ2-1
v_call: TRBV5-5
clone_size: -
d_call: -
cdr3_nt: TGTGCCAGCAGCTCGCCGCAGGGCTACAATGAGCAGTTCTTC
cdr3_aa: CASSSPQGYNEQFF

j_call: TRBJ1-4
v_call: TRBV2
clone_size: -
d_call: -
cdr3_nt: TGTGCCAGCAGTGGTGGCGGGGTCAATGAAAAACTGTTTTTT
cdr3_aa: CASSGGGVNEKLFF

j_call: TRBJ2-7
v_call: TRBV5-1
clone_size: -
d_call: -
cdr3_nt: TGCGCCAGCAGCTTGAGGCCAGGTCCCTACGAGCAGTACTTC
cdr3_aa: CASSLRPGPYEQYF

j_call: TRBJ2-3
v_call: TRBV20-1
clone_size: -
d_call: -
cdr3_nt: TGCAGTGCTCATTGGGCCTATACGCAGTATTTT
cdr3_aa: CSAHWAYTQYF

j_call: TRBJ1-1
v_call: TRBV21-1
clone_size: -
d_call: -
cdr3_nt: -
cdr3_aa: CASIFKLQRTLKLSLDKAPEAFF

j_call: TRBJ2-3
v_call: TRBV5-1
clone_size: -
d_call: TRBD1
cdr3_nt: TGCGCCAGCAGCCAGGGACAGGGTCGCACAGATACGCAGTATTTT
cdr3_aa: CASSQGQGRTDTQYF

j_call: TRBJ1-4
v_call: TRBV9
clone_size: once
d_call: -
cdr3_nt: TGTGCCAGCAGCGGACAGGCTAGAGCAACTAATGAAAAACTGTTTTTT
cdr3_aa: CASSGQARATNEKLFF

j_call: TRBJ1-2
v_call: TRBV7-6
clone_size: -
d_call: -
cdr3_nt: TGTGCCAGCAGCCCCCCCGACAGATCGAGGGGCTACACCTTC
cdr3_aa: CASSPPDRSRGYTF

j_call: TRBJ2-2
v_call: TRBV6-5
clone_size: -
d_call: -
cdr3_nt: TGTGCCAGTAAAACGGGGAGTGCTGGCGGGGAGCTGTTTTTT
cdr3_aa: CASKTGSAGGELFF

j_call: TRBJ2-7
v_call: TRBV2
clone_size: -
d_call: -
cdr3_nt: TGTGCCAGCAGTGTCCAGGGGAGCTACGAGCAGTACTTC
cdr3_aa: CASSVQGSYEQYF

j_call: TRBJ1-1
v_call: TRBV7-2
clone_size: -
d_call: -
cdr3_nt: TGTGCCAGCAGCTTAGCGCCTCATAGAGTGAACACTGAAGCTTTCTTT
cdr3_aa: CASSLAPHRVNTEAFF

j_call: TRBJ2-4
v_call: TRBV7-9
clone_size: once
d_call: TRBD1
cdr3_nt: TGTGCCAGCAGCTTAGGACAGGGGAAAGGCATTCAGTACTTC
cdr3_aa: CASSLGQGKGIQYF

j_call: TRBJ2-5
v_call: TRBV29-1
clone_size: -
d_call: TRBD1
cdr3_nt: TGCAGCGTGAACGACAGGGAAGAGACCCAGTACTTC
cdr3_aa: CSVNDREETQYF

j_call: TRBJ2-2
v_call: TRBV5-1
clone_size: -
d_call: -
cdr3_nt: TGCGCCAGCAGCTTGGTCGGGAGTAACACCGGGGAGCTGTTTTTT
cdr3_aa: CASSLVGSNTGELFF

j_call: TRBJ1-1
v_call: TRBV11-2
clone_size: -
d_call: -
cdr3_nt: TGTGCCAGCAGCTTAGAGGGGGCCCGCCACACTGAAGCTTTCTTT
cdr3_aa: CASSLEGARHTEAFF

j_call: TRBJ2-1
v_call: TRBV11-3
clone_size: -
d_call: TRBD2
cdr3_nt: TGTGCCAGCAGCTTAGATTGGGGGGAGGGTATCAATGAGCAGTTCTTC
cdr3_aa: CASSLDWGEGINEQFF

j_call: TRBJ2-2
v_call: TRBV5-6
clone_size: -
d_call: TRBD1
cdr3_nt: TGTGCCAGCAGCTGGATTACCGGGACAGGGCGTACCGGGGAGCTGTTTTTT
cdr3_aa: CASSWITGTGRTGELFF

j_call: TRBJ2-2
v_call: TRBV9
clone_size: few
d_call: TRBD1
cdr3_nt: TGTGCCAGCAGCGCGGACAGGGCGAACACCGGGGAGCTGTTTTTT
cdr3_aa: CASSADRANTGELFF